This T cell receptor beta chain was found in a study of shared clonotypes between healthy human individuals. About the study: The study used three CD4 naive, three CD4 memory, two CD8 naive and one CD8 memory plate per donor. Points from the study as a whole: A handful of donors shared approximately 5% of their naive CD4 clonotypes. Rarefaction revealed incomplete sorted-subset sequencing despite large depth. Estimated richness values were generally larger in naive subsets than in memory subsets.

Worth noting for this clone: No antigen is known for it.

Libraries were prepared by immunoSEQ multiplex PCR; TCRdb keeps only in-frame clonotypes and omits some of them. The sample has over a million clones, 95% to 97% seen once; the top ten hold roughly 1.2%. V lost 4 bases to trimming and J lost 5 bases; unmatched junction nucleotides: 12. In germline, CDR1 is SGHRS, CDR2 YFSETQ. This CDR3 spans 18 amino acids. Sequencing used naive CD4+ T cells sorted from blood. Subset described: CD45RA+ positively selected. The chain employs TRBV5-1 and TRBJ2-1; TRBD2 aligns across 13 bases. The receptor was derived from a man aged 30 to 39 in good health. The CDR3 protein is CASSTHGLAGDLHNEQFF. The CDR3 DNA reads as TGCGCCAGCAGCACGCATGGACTAGCGGGAGATCTCCACAATGAGCAGTTCTTC. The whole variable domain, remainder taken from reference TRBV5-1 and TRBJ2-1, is KAGVTQTPRYLIKTRGQQVTLSCSPISGHRSVSWYQQTPGQGLQFLFEYFSETQRNKGNFPGRFSGRQFSNSRSEMNVSTLELGDSALYLCASSTHGLAGDLHNEQFFGPGTRLTVL.